This T cell receptor beta chain was captured by sequencing in a study of tissue T cells after allogeneic stem cell transplantation (dated by TCRdb to about 2022). Background for the entire study: When multiple samples of a tissue were available, H&E sections were reviewed by a pathologist, and samples with histologically apparent lymphocytes were prioritized for sequencing. The study profiled TCR beta repertoires in many tissues obtained from research autopsies of patients with and without GVHD, and also in mouse models of GVHD. The human arm was conducted as a prospective observational study, and neither blinding nor randomization was performed.

Receptor libraries were prepared by the immunoSEQ multiplex PCR assay. Adaptive Biotechnologies performed TCRbeta CDR3 sequencing at survey depth and reported CDR3 sequences, V/J genes, productive frequency, and template counts. TCR beta CDR3 regions were amplified from genomic DNA rather than RNA. As for the original processing: Jensen-Shannon divergence was used to quantify pairwise repertoire overlap between tissues, with a value of 1 indicating complete divergence and a value of 0 indicating identical repertoires. Tissues were clustered by single-linkage agglomerative hierarchical clustering of pairwise JSD values and displayed as dendrograms. GLIPH2 was applied to all patient samples using simulation_depth 1000, kmer_min_depth 3, and cdr3_length_cutoff 8, and only groups with more than two unique CDR3s were retained. A standardized tissue-overlap score was calculated by extrapolating Jaccard GLIPH-group overlap across patients to a standard repertoire size of 1000 clones. Linear mixed-effect models, with tissue included as a fixed effect and individual included as a random effect, were used to assess associations of diversity with clinical or experimental variables. Entries here come from immuneACCESS through TCRdb and include only in-frame sequences with V and J called. Some clones fail to appear in such tables; in the studies checked, an unresolved V gene covers under half of the shortfall, and the cause of the remainder is unknown. V, J and clone size reflect that table, while D and trimming were determined from the DNA. The sample table contains approximately 3,500 clones; only one count was recorded for 59% of them. Of the sample, 28% is held by the ten largest clones.

Taken with the paper, the label for time point translates to: human tissue collected at research (rapid) autopsy. For comparison, three non-HCT patients with other cancers were selected retrospectively, each having at least five GI tract samples and no known GI disease at death. After a median post-mortem interval of around 10 hours, the autopsy tissues collected included GI sites spanning esophagus to rectum, along with liver, skin and lymphoid organs including spleen. Each autopsy specimen was bisected, with one portion flash-frozen in liquid nitrogen and the remainder formalin-fixed, and the outer muscle layers of GI specimens were removed. To extract genomic DNA from frozen tissues, either the Mag-Bind Blood & Tissue DNA HDQ 96 Kit on a Chemagic 360 or the DNeasy Blood & Tissue Kit was used. Because of concern about red blood cell contamination, the extracted DNA went through further purification with the Genomic DNA Clean & Concentrator-25 kit.

Relative to germline, V is missing 7 bases and J is missing 7 bases, with 10 bases of the junction outside any gene match. Sequences SQVTM (CDR1) and ANQGSEA (CDR2) are obtained from the germline V gene. From cysteine to phenylalanine, the CDR3 is 13 amino acids long. The only DNA kept is the CDR3, 39 bases in frame from the first base. On the study overall, not on this receptor specifically: In both patients and mice, only a limited portion of the TCR repertoire detected in tissues was captured by blood and spleen T cells. Sampling depth was acknowledged as a limitation, and the patient cohort was both small and clinically heterogeneous. Few T cell clones were found to be shared across patients, but shared repertoire signatures across patients were revealed in a tissue-specific fashion by motif-based clustering. Within patients, how anatomically similar tissues were was a major factor shaping TCR repertoire composition, regardless of disease or transplant status. No blood samples were available from the non-GVHD comparator patients. Which tissue TCRs were alloreactive or antigen-specific was not determined in the study, and some of the clones might have been host cells that persisted.

This clone was detected only a few times. Its antigen has not been determined. No clone much larger than this one lies a single base away; base qualities are absent. Sequences were derived from tissue from the ileum, sampled at autopsy. This clonotype originated in a male donor aged 60 or over with lung cancer. The chain joins TRBV29-1 to TRBJ2-1; TRBD2 matches 7 bases in the middle. The DNA reads as follows: TGCAGCGGAAAGGGGCGGGAGAGGAATGAGCAGTTCTTC. Translated, this is CSGKGRERNEQFF.